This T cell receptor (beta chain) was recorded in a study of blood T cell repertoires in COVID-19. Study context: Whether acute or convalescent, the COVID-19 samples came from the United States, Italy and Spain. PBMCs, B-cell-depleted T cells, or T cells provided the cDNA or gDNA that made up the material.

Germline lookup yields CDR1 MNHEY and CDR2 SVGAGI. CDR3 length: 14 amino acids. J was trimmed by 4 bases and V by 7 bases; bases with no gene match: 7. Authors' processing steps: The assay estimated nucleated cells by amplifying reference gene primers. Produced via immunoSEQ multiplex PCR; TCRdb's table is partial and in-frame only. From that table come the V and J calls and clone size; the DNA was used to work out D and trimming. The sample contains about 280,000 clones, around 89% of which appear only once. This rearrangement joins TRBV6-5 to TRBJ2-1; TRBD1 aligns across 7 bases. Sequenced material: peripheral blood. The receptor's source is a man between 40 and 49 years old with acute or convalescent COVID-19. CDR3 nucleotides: TGTGCCAGCACCGGGACAGCAGCTTACAATGAGCAGTTCTTC. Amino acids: CASTGTAAYNEQFF.